The 5 T cell receptor beta chains given below trace back to one sample, sequenced in a study of CD8 T cells in cerebrospinal fluid in Alzheimer's disease (dated by TCRdb to 2019 to 2021). Libraries were constructed by 10x single-cell sequencing. The sequencer was a NextSeq 550. Once TCRdb had reprocessed the reads, it stored one entry per CDR3 protein sequence and supplied no DNA. The sample table gives around 1,200 distinct CDR3 sequences. Just under 9% of the sample is held by the ten biggest clonotypes. Input material: cerebrospinal fluid. These receptors were collected from a human donor in good health.

This clonotype shows up as medium-sized by frequency. V gene TRBV27 combines with J gene TRBJ2-4. The CDR3 runs to 15 residues. The germline V gene has CDR1 MNHEY and CDR2 SMNVEV (reference sequence). CDR3 sequence: CASSFYPLGMNIQYF.

This clonotype counts as medium-sized by frequency. The V and J genes are TRBV5-1 and TRBJ2-2; TCRdb's D gene call, TRBD1, goes unchecked for lack of DNA. The CDR3 has 15 amino acids. Germline assignment: CDR1 SGHRS and CDR2 YFSETQ. This CDR3 is CASSRDRGNTGELFF.

This clonotype is medium-sized by frequency. This sequence joins TRBV5-1 and TRBJ2-7; checking the TCRdb D call of TRBD1 is not possible without DNA. This CDR3 contains 14 residues. CDR1 and CDR2 from the germline V gene are SGHRS and YFSETQ. The CDR3 region is CASNFHPGVDEQYF.

Its frequency marks this clonotype as medium-sized. The CDR3 sequence: CASRQSAVYEQYF. V usage is TRBV6-5 and J usage is TRBJ2-7; no DNA is available, so the TRBD1 call from TCRdb remains unchecked. CDR1 MNHEY and CDR2 SVGAGI come from the germline V gene. The CDR3 consists of 13 residues.

By frequency, this clonotype is medium-sized. The V gene is TRBV4-3, the J gene TRBJ2-3; TCRdb reports TRBD2, a call that lacks DNA to check it against. The CDR3 totals 15 residues. Germline V gives CDR1 LGHNA, CDR2 YSLEER. The CDR3 sequence: CASSYTSGRTDTQYF.